This T cell receptor (beta chain) was found in a study of Ad26.COV2.S vaccination and SARS-CoV-2 variants. The assay was immunoSEQ multiplex PCR, and TCRdb's table has in-frame clones only and misses some. In the table there are about half a million clones, roughly nine tenths of which are singletons. As to treatment: 15 to 20 received Ad26.COV2.S at low or high dose, single or two shots; 5 received placebo; per-sample allocation not given. Collection of samples fell on day 63 after the first vaccine or placebo injection. CDR3 size: 16 residues. In germline, CDR1 is LNHDA, CDR2 SQIVND (reference sequence). V lost 3 bases, J lost 9 bases, and 18 bases lay in between.

The sample was peripheral blood, taken in a trial of Ad26.COV2.S vaccine versus placebo. The J gene is TRBJ1-6, the V gene TRBV19; weak D call: TRBD1 (6 bases). This receptor was taken from a person between 18 and 65 years old who received the Ad26.COV2.S COVID-19 vaccine or a placebo. The CDR3 sequence is CASSMFGDKKRSPLHF. As DNA, the CDR3 is TGTGCCAGTAGTATGTTCGGGGACAAAAAACGTTCACCCCTCCACTTT.